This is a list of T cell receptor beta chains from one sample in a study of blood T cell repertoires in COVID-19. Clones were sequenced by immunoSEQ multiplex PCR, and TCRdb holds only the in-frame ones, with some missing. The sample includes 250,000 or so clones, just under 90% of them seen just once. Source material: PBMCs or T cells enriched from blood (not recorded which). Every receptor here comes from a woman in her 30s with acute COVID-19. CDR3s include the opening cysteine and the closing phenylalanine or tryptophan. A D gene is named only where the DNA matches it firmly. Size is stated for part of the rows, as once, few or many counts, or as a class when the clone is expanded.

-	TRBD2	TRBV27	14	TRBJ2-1	TGTGCCAGCAGTTCGGGAGGGAGTTACAATGAGCAGTTCTTC	CASSSGGSYNEQFF
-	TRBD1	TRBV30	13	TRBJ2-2	TGTGCCTGGAGCGTAATAGGGGGCCGGGAGCTGTTTTTT	CAWSVIGGRELFF
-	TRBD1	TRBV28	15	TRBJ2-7	TGTGCCAGCAGTTCCAACGGACAGGGATCCTACGAGCAGTACTTC	CASSSNGQGSYEQYF
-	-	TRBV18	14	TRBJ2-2	TGTGCCAGCTCACCACCGGGGGCAGTCGAGGAGCTGTTTTTT	CASSPPGAVEELFF
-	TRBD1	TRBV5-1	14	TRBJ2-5	TGCGCCAGCAGCGCACAGGGGGACGGAGAGACCCAGTACTTC	CASSAQGDGETQYF
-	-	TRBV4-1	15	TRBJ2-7	TGCGCCAGCAGCCAAACGACCAGCGCGACCTACGAGCAGTACTTC	CASSQTTSATYEQYF
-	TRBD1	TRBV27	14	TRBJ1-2	TGTGCCAGCAGCGCAGGGGGCGCGCACTATGGCTACACCTTC	CASSAGGAHYGYTF
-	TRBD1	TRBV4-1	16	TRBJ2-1	TGCGCCAGCAGCCAAGAACGGGACAGGGCTTTTTGGGAGCAGTTCTTC	CASSQERDRAFWEQFF
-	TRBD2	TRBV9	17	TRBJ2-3	TGTGCCAGCAGCGTATCTGGACTAGCGGGAGGATCAGATACGCAGTATTTT	CASSVSGLAGGSDTQYF
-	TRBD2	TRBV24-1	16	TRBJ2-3	TGTGCCACCAGTGATTTTGGGGGACTAGCCGCAGATACGCAGTATTTT	CATSDFGGLAADTQYF
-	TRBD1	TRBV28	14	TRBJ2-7	TGTGCCAGTTCGACAGGGACGATCTCCTACGAGCAGTACTTC	CASSTGTISYEQYF
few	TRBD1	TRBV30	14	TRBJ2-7	TGTGCCTGGGCCGGGACAGGCTACTCCTACGAGCAGTACTTC	CAWAGTGYSYEQYF
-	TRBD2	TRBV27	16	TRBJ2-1	TGTGCCAGCAGTACCCTTCTAGCGGGCTACCACAATGAGCAGTTCTTC	CASSTLLAGYHNEQFF
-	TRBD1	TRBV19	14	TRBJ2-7	TGTGCCAGTAGTGGGACAGGAATTATCTACGAGCAGTACTTC	CASSGTGIIYEQYF
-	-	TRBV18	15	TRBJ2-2	TGTGCCAGCTCACCACCGTCAGGGTTCACCGGGGAGCTGTTTTTT	CASSPPSGFTGELFF
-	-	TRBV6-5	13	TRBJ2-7	TGTGCCAGCAGTTACTCCGTCAGCTACGAGCAGTACTTC	CASSYSVSYEQYF
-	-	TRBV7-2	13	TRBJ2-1	TGTGCCAGCAGCTTAGGGACAACCAATGAGCAGTTCTTC	CASSLGTTNEQFF
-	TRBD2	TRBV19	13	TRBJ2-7	TGTGCCAGTCGGACTAGCGGGCTCGGGGAGCAGTACTTC	CASRTSGLGEQYF
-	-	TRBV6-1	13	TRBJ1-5	TGTGCCAGCAGTGAAGGAGGGCCTCAGCCCCAGCATTTT	CASSEGGPQPQHF
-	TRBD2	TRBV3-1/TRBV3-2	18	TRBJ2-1	TGTGCCAGCAGCCAAGATCGAGCGGGAGAGGCGCATTTGAATGAGCAGTTCTTC	CASSQDRAGEAHLNEQFF
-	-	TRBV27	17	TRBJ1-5	TGTGCCAGCAGTTCAGTAAGGGGGTACTATAGCAATCAGCCCCAGCATTTT	CASSSVRGYYSNQPQHF
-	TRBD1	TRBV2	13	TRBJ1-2	TGTGCCAGCACGACAGGGAACCTATATGGCTACACCTTC	CASTTGNLYGYTF
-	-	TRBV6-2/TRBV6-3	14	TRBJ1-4	TGTGCCAGCAGTTACATAGGGAGTGGTGAAAAACTGTTTTTT	CASSYIGSGEKLFF
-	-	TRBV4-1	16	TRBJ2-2	TGCGCCAGCAGCCCCCCAATGTCAGGGATCACCGGGGAGCTGTTTTTT	CASSPPMSGITGELFF
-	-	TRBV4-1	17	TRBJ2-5	TGCGCCAGCAGCTCAAAGTATCAGGGACTTCTCGGGGAGACCCAGTACTTC	CASSSKYQGLLGETQYF
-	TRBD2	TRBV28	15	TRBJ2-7	TGTGCCAGCAGTACTCCAAGCGGGACCAACTACGAGCAGTACTTC	CASSTPSGTNYEQYF
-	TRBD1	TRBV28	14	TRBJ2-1	TGTGCCAGCAGCTCTGACAGGGAGTACAATGAGCAGTTCTTC	CASSSDREYNEQFF
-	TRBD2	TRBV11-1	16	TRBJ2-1	TGTGCCAGCAGAGACACTAGCGGGGCTACCTACAATGAGCAGTTCTTC	CASRDTSGATYNEQFF
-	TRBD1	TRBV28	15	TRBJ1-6	TGTGCCAGCAGCCGGACAGGGGCTTTTCATTCACCCCTCCACTTT	CASSRTGAFHSPLHF
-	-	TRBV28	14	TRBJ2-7	TGTGCCAGCAGCCCACAGGTTGACGCCTACGAGCAGTACTTC	CASSPQVDAYEQYF
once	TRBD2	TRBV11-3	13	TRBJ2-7	TGTGCCAGCAGCTTAGACTCGGGGGGCGAGCAGTACTTC	CASSLDSGGEQYF
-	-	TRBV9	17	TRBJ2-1	TGTGCCAGCAGCGTAGAGGGGCCCCCAAGCTCCTACAATGAGCAGTTCTTC	CASSVEGPPSSYNEQFF
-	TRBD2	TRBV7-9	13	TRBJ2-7	TGTGCCAGCAGCTTACGGGGGGACTACGAGCAGTACTTC	CASSLRGDYEQYF
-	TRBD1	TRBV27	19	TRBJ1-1	TGTGCCAGCAGTTCATATCTTGGGACAGGGGGCACATCCAACACTGAAGCTTTCTTT	CASSSYLGTGGTSNTEAFF
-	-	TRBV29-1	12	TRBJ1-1	TGCAGCGGGAGGGACCCGAACACTGAAGCTTTCTTT	CSGRDPNTEAFF